The 3 T cell receptor beta chains below all came from one sample that was sequenced in a study of blood T cell repertoires in COVID-19. Assay used: immunoSEQ multiplex PCR; TCRdb lists only in-frame clones, some missing. The sample holds about 150,000 clones; over 70% are singletons and the top ten take about 5.7%. The specimen was peripheral blood. The receptors stem from an elderly man with acute or convalescent COVID-19.

The chain links TRBV6-5 to TRBJ1-1; 7 bases are shared with TRBD1. Germline loops: CDR1 MNHEY, CDR2 SVGAGI. The V segment lost 0 bases and the J segment 4 bases; nucleotides outside the gene matches: 5. The CDR3 spans 15 residues. Written as DNA, the CDR3 is TGTGCCAGCAGTTACTCGAGAGGGGGCGGCACTGAAGCTTTCTTT. It codes for CASSYSRGGGTEAFF.

This clone is a singleton in its sample. J is TRBJ2-7 and V is TRBV9; the match to TRBD2 covers 10 bases. Germline CDR1 is SGDLS and CDR2 is YYNGEE. V dropped 0 bases and J dropped 5; count of bases not matched to a gene: 8. This CDR3 is built from 16 residues. CDR3 coding DNA: TGTGCCAGCAGCGTAGGGGCTAGCGGGAGTTTCCACGAGCAGTACTTC. Its protein is CASSVGASGSFHEQYF.

This chain uses TRBV5-1 with TRBJ2-6, with 9 bases that match TRBD2. This CDR3 has 17 residues. V gave up 1 base and J gave up 0 bases; unmatched junction bases: 2. CDR1 and CDR2 from the germline V gene are SGHRS and YFSETQ. The CDR3 nucleotides are TGCGCCAGCAGCTTGTCTAGCGGGGCCTCTGGGGCCAACGTCCTGACTTTC. Translation: CASSLSSGASGANVLTF.